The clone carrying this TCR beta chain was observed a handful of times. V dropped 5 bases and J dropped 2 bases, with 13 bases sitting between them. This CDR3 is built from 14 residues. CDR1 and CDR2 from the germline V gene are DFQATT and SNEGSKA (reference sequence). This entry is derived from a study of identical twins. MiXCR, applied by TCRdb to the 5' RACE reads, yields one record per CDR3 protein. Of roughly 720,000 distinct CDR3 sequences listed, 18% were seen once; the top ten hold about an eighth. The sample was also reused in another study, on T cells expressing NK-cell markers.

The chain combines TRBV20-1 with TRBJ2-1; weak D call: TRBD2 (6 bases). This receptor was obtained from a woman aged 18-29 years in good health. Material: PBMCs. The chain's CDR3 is CSAGRLEAYNEQFF. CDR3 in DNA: TGCAGTGCTGGTCGACTAGAAGCCTACAATGAGCAGTTCTTC.